These 4 T cell receptor beta chains were sequenced from one sample in a study of blood T cell repertoires in COVID-19. Clones were sequenced by immunoSEQ multiplex PCR, and TCRdb holds only the in-frame ones, with some missing. The sample has 170,000 or so clones; 85% to 95% are singletons. The material sequenced was peripheral blood. These receptors all come from a man over 45 with acute or convalescent COVID-19.

This chain links TRBV7-2 with TRBJ1-1, with D perhaps matching TRBD1 (5 bases). CDR1 SGHTA and CDR2 FQGNSA come from the germline V gene. V lost 4 bases and J 1 base, leaving 13 bases between the germline ends. This CDR3 spans 15 amino acids. As DNA, the CDR3 is TGTGCCAGCAGCTGGCGCAGGGTTGAGAACACTGAAGCTTTCTTT. This translates into CASSWRRVENTEAFF.

This chain's CDR3 is CASSWRFDEKLFF. Written as DNA, the CDR3 is TGTGCCAGCAGCTGGAGGTTCGATGAAAAACTGTTTTTT. The chain recombines TRBV6-5 with TRBJ1-4, with D unclear. The germline V and J ends were trimmed by 6 bases and 6 bases, with 11 bases remaining between them. The CDR3 is made up of 13 amino acids. Germline V gene data show CDR1 as MNHEY and CDR2 as SVGAGI.

The chain recombines TRBV5-4 with TRBJ1-6; 7 bases are shared with TRBD1. Germline CDR1 SGHNT, CDR2 YYREEE (reference sequence). J was trimmed by 8 bases and V by 0 bases; bases with no gene match: 2. The CDR3 is 14 residues long. The CDR3 sequence is CASSLGRGDSPLHF. For the CDR3, the DNA is TGTGCCAGCAGCTTGGGCAGGGGGGATTCACCCCTCCACTTT.

The V gene is TRBV28, the J gene TRBJ2-6, with 7 positions matching TRBD2. The trim removed 6 bases at V and 1 base at J, leaving 3 bases unmatched. Germline values: CDR1 MDHEN, CDR2 SYDVKM. CDR3 length: 15 residues. CDR3 loop: CASSAGGSGANVLTF. CDR3 nucleotide sequence: TGTGCCAGCAGCGCCGGGGGGTCTGGGGCCAACGTCCTGACTTTC.